These T cell receptor beta chains were read from a single sample in a study of cytomegalovirus exposure and HLA in healthy donors. Method: immunoSEQ multiplex PCR; TCRdb's copy keeps in-frame clones and lacks some. The sample holds some 83,000 clones, approximately 95% seen once. The sequencing sample was made of PBMCs. Receptors were obtained from a young woman in good health and CMV-seronegative. Both conserved end residues are part of each CDR3. Fields, in order: D gene, V gene, clone size, J gene, CDR3 protein, CDR3 DNA. D genes are given only for firm matches. For some rows the clone size is stated as once, few or many, or as a class when expanded; others skip it.

d_gene: -; v_gene: TRBV28; abundance: once; j_gene: TRBJ2-2; CDR3aa: CASSLIGASPNTGELFF; CDR3nt: TGTGCCAGCAGTTTAATAGGGGCGAGCCCGAACACCGGGGAGCTGTTTTTT
d_gene: -; v_gene: TRBV19; abundance: -; j_gene: TRBJ1-5; CDR3aa: CASSIGNQGLHQPQHF; CDR3nt: TGTGCCAGTAGTATAGGGAACCAGGGTCTGCATCAGCCCCAGCATTTT
d_gene: TRBD1; v_gene: TRBV6-4; abundance: few; j_gene: TRBJ2-6; CDR3aa: CASSVQGSISGANVLTF; CDR3nt: TGTGCCAGCAGCGTACAGGGGTCCATCTCTGGGGCCAACGTCCTGACTTTC
d_gene: TRBD2; v_gene: TRBV27; abundance: -; j_gene: TRBJ2-7; CDR3aa: CAVQQVAGGYEQYF; CDR3nt: TGTGCCGTCCAGCAGGTAGCGGGAGGGTACGAGCAGTACTTC
d_gene: -; v_gene: TRBV30; abundance: -; j_gene: TRBJ2-3; CDR3aa: CAWRVAGDTQYF; CDR3nt: TGTGCCTGGAGAGTGGCAGGAGATACGCAGTATTTT
d_gene: TRBD2; v_gene: TRBV5-4; abundance: -; j_gene: TRBJ2-3; CDR3aa: CASSSPLLAGITDTQYF; CDR3nt: TGTGCCAGCAGCTCACCCTTACTAGCGGGGATAACAGATACGCAGTATTTT
d_gene: -; v_gene: TRBV27; abundance: -; j_gene: TRBJ1-1; CDR3aa: CASSSGFLMNTEAFF; CDR3nt: TGTGCCAGCAGTTCGGGTTTCCTAATGAACACTGAAGCTTTCTTT
d_gene: TRBD1; v_gene: TRBV11-2; abundance: few; j_gene: TRBJ2-2; CDR3aa: CASSLTGGWTGELFF; CDR3nt: TGTGCCAGCAGCTTGACAGGGGGTTGGACCGGGGAGCTGTTTTTT
d_gene: -; v_gene: TRBV18; abundance: -; j_gene: TRBJ1-4; CDR3aa: CASSPEAAGIGLFF; CDR3nt: TGTGCCAGCTCACCAGAGGCAGCCGGGATCGGGCTGTTTTTT
d_gene: TRBD2; v_gene: TRBV27; abundance: -; j_gene: TRBJ2-7; CDR3aa: CASTSGLNSYEQYF; CDR3nt: TGTGCCAGCACCTCGGGACTAAACTCCTACGAGCAGTACTTC
d_gene: TRBD1; v_gene: TRBV15; abundance: few; j_gene: TRBJ2-1; CDR3aa: CATSRESGGDYNEQFF; CDR3nt: TGTGCCACCAGCAGAGAGTCAGGGGGCGACTACAATGAGCAGTTCTTC
d_gene: TRBD1; v_gene: TRBV6-5; abundance: -; j_gene: TRBJ1-2; CDR3aa: CASSSGQFNYGYTF; CDR3nt: TGTGCCAGCAGCTCGGGACAGTTCAACTATGGCTACACCTTC
d_gene: -; v_gene: TRBV18; abundance: -; j_gene: TRBJ2-7; CDR3aa: CASSPVGAGEQYF; CDR3nt: TGTGCCAGCTCACCCGTTGGAGCGGGCGAGCAGTACTTC
d_gene: -; v_gene: TRBV14; abundance: -; j_gene: TRBJ2-3; CDR3aa: CASSEGSGIATRSTQYF; CDR3nt: TGTGCCAGCAGCGAAGGGTCGGGGATAGCAACAAGGTCTACGCAGTATTTT
d_gene: -; v_gene: TRBV29-1; abundance: medium-sized; j_gene: TRBJ2-2; CDR3aa: CSVEDSNTGELFF; CDR3nt: TGCAGCGTTGAAGACAGTAACACCGGGGAGCTGTTTTTT
d_gene: TRBD1; v_gene: TRBV11-2; abundance: -; j_gene: TRBJ1-4; CDR3aa: CASSLAGGISEKLFF; CDR3nt: TGTGCCAGCAGCTTGGCAGGGGGAATTAGTGAAAAACTGTTTTTT
d_gene: TRBD1; v_gene: TRBV15; abundance: -; j_gene: TRBJ2-1; CDR3aa: CATSRDQLVGRGQGGNEQFF; CDR3nt: TGTGCCACCAGCAGAGATCAGTTGGTTGGTCGGGGACAGGGGGGAAATGAGCAGTTCTTC
d_gene: -; v_gene: TRBV5-1; abundance: -; j_gene: TRBJ1-1; CDR3aa: CASSLGETAKAFF; CDR3nt: TGCGCCAGCAGCTTGGGCGAAACTGCTAAAGCTTTCTTT
d_gene: TRBD1; v_gene: TRBV30; abundance: -; j_gene: TRBJ2-1; CDR3aa: CAWSVGTGFRDEQFF; CDR3nt: TGTGCCTGGAGTGTAGGGACAGGGTTTCGTGATGAGCAGTTCTTC
d_gene: -; v_gene: TRBV5-4; abundance: -; j_gene: TRBJ2-1; CDR3aa: CASSLSTAPNEQFF; CDR3nt: TGTGCCAGCAGCTTGTCTACAGCCCCCAATGAGCAGTTCTTC
d_gene: -; v_gene: TRBV9; abundance: -; j_gene: TRBJ2-1; CDR3aa: CASSPRRAGEGEQFF; CDR3nt: TGTGCCAGCAGCCCGAGAAGGGCAGGGGAGGGTGAGCAGTTCTTC
d_gene: -; v_gene: TRBV9; abundance: -; j_gene: TRBJ2-7; CDR3aa: CASSAARGFSVFDEQYF; CDR3nt: TGTGCCAGCAGCGCAGCTCGGGGATTTTCGGTCTTCGACGAGCAGTACTTC
d_gene: TRBD2; v_gene: TRBV6-4; abundance: -; j_gene: TRBJ2-3; CDR3aa: CASSDSGGSGTDTQYF; CDR3nt: TGTGCCAGCAGTGACTCTGGCGGGAGTGGCACAGATACGCAGTATTTT
d_gene: -; v_gene: TRBV6-6; abundance: -; j_gene: TRBJ1-2; CDR3aa: CASSTGGGGYTF; CDR3nt: TGTGCCAGCAGTACGGGAGGGGGAGGCTACACCTTC
d_gene: TRBD2; v_gene: TRBV4-2; abundance: -; j_gene: TRBJ2-1; CDR3aa: CASSQAGLAGHNEQFF; CDR3nt: TGTGCCAGCAGCCAAGCGGGACTAGCGGGGCACAATGAGCAGTTCTTC
d_gene: -; v_gene: TRBV19; abundance: -; j_gene: TRBJ1-6; CDR3aa: CASLLSPRGNSPLHF; CDR3nt: TGTGCCAGTCTCCTCTCGCCCAGGGGTAATTCACCCCTCCACTTT
d_gene: -; v_gene: TRBV7-8; abundance: -; j_gene: TRBJ2-2; CDR3aa: CASSPFHKQVTTGELFF; CDR3nt: TGTGCCAGCAGCCCTTTCCACAAACAGGTCACCACCGGGGAGCTGTTTTTT
d_gene: TRBD2; v_gene: TRBV19; abundance: -; j_gene: TRBJ2-1; CDR3aa: CASSPHLSSGGGSYNEQFF; CDR3nt: TGTGCCAGTAGCCCCCACCTATCGAGCGGGGGGGGCTCCTACAATGAGCAGTTCTTC
d_gene: -; v_gene: TRBV5-1; abundance: -; j_gene: TRBJ2-7; CDR3aa: CASSFGGIYEQYF; CDR3nt: TGCGCCAGCAGCTTCGGGGGAATCTACGAGCAGTACTTC
d_gene: TRBD2; v_gene: TRBV19; abundance: -; j_gene: TRBJ2-2; CDR3aa: CASTRSSGGPGELFF; CDR3nt: TGTGCCAGTACTAGGAGTAGCGGGGGCCCCGGGGAGCTGTTTTTT
d_gene: -; v_gene: TRBV7-9; abundance: -; j_gene: TRBJ2-7; CDR3aa: CASSPVRVSEQYF; CDR3nt: TGTGCCAGCAGCCCCGTGAGGGTATCCGAGCAGTACTTC
d_gene: -; v_gene: TRBV29-1; abundance: -; j_gene: TRBJ2-7; CDR3aa: CSVEVASLATYEQYF; CDR3nt: TGCAGCGTTGAAGTTGCCTCCCTAGCCACCTACGAGCAGTACTTC
d_gene: TRBD1; v_gene: TRBV5-1; abundance: -; j_gene: TRBJ2-7; CDR3aa: CASSLGGTGVAEQYF; CDR3nt: TGCGCCAGCAGCTTGGGGGGGACAGGGGTGGCCGAGCAGTACTTC